A single sample gave rise to the 18 T cell receptor beta chains below, sequenced in a study of radiation and T cells in renal cell carcinoma. Generated by immunoSEQ multiplex PCR, the TCRdb table keeps only in-frame clones and is missing some. Of about 49,000 clones in the sample, roughly 84% are singletons; the top ten hold 31%. The sample's time point: baseline pretreatment blood. Treatment noted: 15 Gy SBRT to primary tumor, nephrectomy 4 weeks later. The sequenced sample was blood, obtained from a patient whose treatment included radiotherapy and nephrectomy. All receptors derive from a woman aged 70-85 years with renal cell carcinoma.

V and J are TRBV2 and TRBJ1-3; D gene uncertain. Germline V gene sequence: CDR1 SNHLY, CDR2 FYNNEI. This CDR3 comprises 14 residues. V was clipped by 1 base and J by 2 bases, with 6 bases between them. Written as DNA, the CDR3 is TGTGCCAGCAGTGAAGGCAGCGCTGGAAACACCATATATTTT. Amino acids: CASSEGSAGNTIYF.

The rearrangement links TRBV19 to TRBJ2-2, with TRBD1 matching 8 bases. The CDR3 has 13 residues. Germline CDR1 and CDR2: LNHDA and SQIVND (reference sequence). V lost 6 bases, J lost 8 bases, and 5 bases stayed unmatched. The CDR3 DNA reads as TGTGCCAGTAGCCCGACAGGGGAGGGGGAGCTGTTTTTT. Translating it yields CASSPTGEGELFF.

CDR3 protein: CASSLMGGQGYSWNTEAFF. As DNA, the CDR3 is TGTGCCAGCAGCTTGATGGGGGGCCAGGGATACAGTTGGAACACTGAAGCTTTCTTT. The rearrangement links TRBV7-2 to TRBJ1-1, with D tentatively TRBD1 (6 bases). Germline CDR1 reads SGHTA; CDR2 reads FQGNSA. The CDR3 covers 19 residues. Trimming removed 3 bases from V and 1 base from J, with 24 bases in between.

This chain joins TRBV10-3 and TRBJ1-3; D may be TRBD1 (5 bases). This CDR3 region has 17 residues. The V and J ends lost 3 bases and 0 bases respectively, with 15 bases between them. Germline assignment: CDR1 ENHRY and CDR2 SYGVKD. The CDR3 reads CAISETSGPSSGNTIYF. The CDR3 DNA follows: TGTGCCATCAGTGAAACATCGGGACCAAGCTCTGGAAACACCATATATTTT.

This chain uses TRBV30 with TRBJ1-5; D is ambiguous. V was shortened by 1 base and J by 5 bases, with 9 bases between the two germline ends. Germline V gives CDR1 GTSNPN, CDR2 SVGIG (reference sequence). This CDR3 region has 13 residues. CDR3 bases: TGTGCCTGGAGTGAACTGATTGATCAGCCCCAGCATTTT. It is translated as CAWSELIDQPQHF.

This clone was observed a few times. V is TRBV2 and J is TRBJ1-5; D is undetermined. The CDR3 runs to 15 residues. Trimming removed 2 bases at V and 5 bases at J, with 13 bases between. Germline assignment: CDR1 SNHLY and CDR2 FYNNEI. CDR3 in DNA: TGTGCCAGCAGTGAAAACCTACCTACCGATCAGCCCCAGCATTTT. Translation: CASSENLPTDQPQHF.

The chain joins TRBV6-5 to TRBJ1-1; TRBD1 might be the D (6 bases). Trimming shortened V by 4 bases and J by 4 bases, and 16 bases separated the two germline ends. Germline-derived CDR1 and CDR2 are MNHEY and SVGAGI. The CDR3 is 15 amino acids. CDR3 in amino acids: CASSFGGPSGTEAFF. DNA of the CDR3: TGTGCCAGCAGTTTCGGGGGGCCCTCGGGCACTGAAGCTTTCTTT.

The chain joins TRBV6-5 to TRBJ2-5, with 8 positions matching TRBD2. With V trimmed by 2 bases and J by 3 bases, 5 bases remained unmatched. The CDR3 runs 15 residues. CDR1 and CDR2 from the germline V gene are MNHEY and SVGAGI. The CDR3 is CASSYGRGGKETQYF. DNA of the CDR3: TGTGCCAGCAGTTACGGTCGGGGGGGGAAAGAGACCCAGTACTTC.

The chain links TRBV2 to TRBJ2-3; D is ambiguous. The length of the CDR3 is 12 residues. Looked up from germline, CDR1 is SNHLY and CDR2 is FYNNEI. The ends were cut back, 3 bases at V and 5 bases at J, with 6 bases in the middle. The CDR3 spells CASSERGDTQYF. The DNA of the CDR3 is TGTGCCAGCAGTGAGAGAGGAGATACGCAGTATTTT.

V gene TRBV15 combines with J gene TRBJ2-7; tentative D call: TRBD2 (6 bases). Germline loops: CDR1 LNHNV, CDR2 YYDKDF (reference sequence). The ends were cut back, 0 bases at V and 1 base at J, with 7 bases in the middle. CDR3 length equals 14 residues. This CDR3 is CATSRDGTSYEQYF. Written as DNA, the CDR3 is TGTGCCACCAGCAGAGATGGGACTTCCTACGAGCAGTACTTC. Using reference TRBV15 and TRBJ2-7 for the parts outside the CDR3, the full variable domain is DAMVIQNPRYQVTQFGKPVTLSCSQTLNHNVMYWYQQKSSQAPKLLFHYYDKDFNNEADTPDNFQSRRPNTSFCFLDIRSPGLGDTAMYLCATSRDGTSYEQYFGPGTRLTVT.

This chain links TRBV5-1 with TRBJ1-1; 8 bases agree with TRBD1. The germline V gene has CDR1 SGHRS and CDR2 YFSETQ. After removal of 3 bases from V and 3 bases from J, the junction contained 4 bases not matched to a gene. The CDR3 runs to 14 residues. The DNA for the CDR3 is TGCGCCAGCAGCTCACAGGGGGTTGACACTGAAGCTTTCTTT. Amino acid sequence: CASSSQGVDTEAFF.

The CDR3 coding sequence is TGCGCCAGCAGCTGGACGGTGGAGGATGGCTACACCTTC. As protein: CASSWTVEDGYTF. V is TRBV5-1 and J is TRBJ1-2; unclear D gene. Germline CDR1 and CDR2: SGHRS and YFSETQ. The length of the CDR3 is 13 residues. V was pared by 3 bases and J by 6 bases, with 12 bases between.

The chain joins TRBV29-1 to TRBJ1-2; D perhaps matches TRBD1 (6 bases). V was trimmed by 7 bases and J by 2 bases, leaving 17 bases between them. Germline V gives CDR1 SQVTM, CDR2 ANQGSEA. This CDR3 is built from 14 residues. The CDR3 nucleotides read TGCAGCGCTAGAACAGGGTTGGGCAACTATGGCTACACCTTC. Amino acids: CSARTGLGNYGYTF.

J is TRBJ2-3 and V is TRBV5-1; 7 bases map to TRBD2. This CDR3 has 15 amino acids. Germline V CDR1 and CDR2: SGHRS, YFSETQ. V shed 2 bases and J 0 bases; nucleotides not matched to a gene: 3. This CDR3 is CASSFKAGSTDTQYF. The CDR3 DNA follows: TGCGCCAGCAGCTTTAAAGCGGGGAGCACAGATACGCAGTATTTT.

The chain couples TRBV6-1 to TRBJ2-1; unclear D gene. The CDR3 is made up of 13 amino acids. Deletions cut 4 bases from V and 15 bases from J, with 19 bases between. Germline V gene sequence: CDR1 MNHNS, CDR2 SASEGT. The CDR3 loop reads CASSANERPEAFF. Here the CDR3 DNA reads TGTGCCAGCAGTGCTAATGAGAGGCCTGAGGCGTTCTTC.

This chain joins TRBV9 and TRBJ2-1; D unclear. This CDR3 region has 14 residues. CDR1 SGDLS and CDR2 YYNGEE come from the germline V gene. V lost 0 bases and J lost 9, with 13 bases in between. CDR3 bases: TGTGCCAGCAGCGTAGGGCCCGGGCGAACTGAGCAGTTCTTC. It specifies CASSVGPGRTEQFF.

This clone was recorded once. The gene calls are TRBV15 and TRBJ1-1; TRBD1 is a possible D gene (5 bases). From germline, CDR1 is LNHNV and CDR2 YYDKDF (reference sequence). The CDR3 loop spans 14 amino acids. Trimming shortened V by 1 base and J by 3 bases, and 9 bases separated the two germline ends. The CDR3 sequence is CATSRGDWDTEAFF. The CDR3 DNA sequence: TGTGCCACCAGCAGAGGGGACTGGGACACTGAAGCTTTCTTT.

The chain combines TRBV19 with TRBJ2-4; 15 bases are a match to TRBD2. The CDR3 has 17 amino acids. V lost 4 bases, J lost 8 bases, and 9 bases stayed unmatched. Germline assignment: CDR1 LNHDA and CDR2 SQIVND (reference sequence). CDR3: CASSSPGLAGGRDIQYF. The CDR3 DNA reads TGTGCCAGTAGTAGTCCGGGACTAGCGGGAGGTAGGGACATTCAGTACTTC.